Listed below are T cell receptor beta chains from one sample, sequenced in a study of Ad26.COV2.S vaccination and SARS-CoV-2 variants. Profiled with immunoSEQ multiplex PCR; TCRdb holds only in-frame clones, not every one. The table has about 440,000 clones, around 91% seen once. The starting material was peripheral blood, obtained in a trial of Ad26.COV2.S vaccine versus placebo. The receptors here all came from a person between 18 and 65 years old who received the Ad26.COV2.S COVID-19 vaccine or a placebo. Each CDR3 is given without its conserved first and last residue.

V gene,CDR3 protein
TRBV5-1,ASRPGTGGSGANVLT
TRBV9,ASTLGLAGGPCHEQY
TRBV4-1,ASSHGTLRDTGELF
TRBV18,ASSPLSGGGQVEQY
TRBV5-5,ASSLLGTGPSSGNTIY
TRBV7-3,ASSTEASGYSYNEQF
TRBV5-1,ASSLGQADEQY
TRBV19,ASSLGTRNTGELF
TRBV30,AWSVFREAF
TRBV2,ASRPPGDYEQY
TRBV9,ASSRRSAGELF
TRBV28,ASSVPGQHQPQH
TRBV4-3,ASSQGTVYGYT
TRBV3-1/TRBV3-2,ASSQDIQGPVIDTQY
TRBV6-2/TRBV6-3,ASSYSADNSPLH
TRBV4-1,ASSQSPGLAGNTGELF
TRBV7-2,ASSPPGAWVGYT
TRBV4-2,ASSQDPIWEEGTDTQY
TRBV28,ASSPTPGLAGAVYEQY
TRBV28,ASSLGGKVETQY
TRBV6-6,ASTLFLQGNEQY
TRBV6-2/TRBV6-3,ASSSLRGSYEQY
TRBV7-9,ASSSSTRRDEQY
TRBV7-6,ASSSDRGTDTQY
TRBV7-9,ASSLEVGPQNTGELF
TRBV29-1,SAAGTSGRFPGELF
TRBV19,ASSISGVTGELF
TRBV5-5,ASSLNGIYEQY
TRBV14,ASRLSGQPYEQY
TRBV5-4,ASSATVNTEAF
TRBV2,ASSGGLPAKTQY
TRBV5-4,ASSLRGGRAIEQY
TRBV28,ASSTRQLNEKLF
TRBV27,ASSLGTSGRGEQF
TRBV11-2,ASSFEREGYNEQF
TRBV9,ASSQASGSYEQY
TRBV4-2,ASSQELGRDYEQY
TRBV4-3,ASSQEVEIGGGTYEQY
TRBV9,ASSAEEGLNEQY
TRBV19,ASSIGSGFEAF